This T cell receptor (beta chain) is drawn from a study of cytomegalovirus exposure and HLA in healthy donors. The PCR employed 60 Vbeta primers together with 13 Jbeta primers. The data were produced by immunoSEQ multiplex PCR, yet TCRdb's version contains in-frame clones alone and is incomplete. The repertoire includes about 190,000 clones, 75% to 85% of them detected once, and 0.65% sits in the top ten. CDR3 size: 15 residues. The germline CDR1 and CDR2 sequences are SEHNR and FQNEAQ (reference sequence). The V end lost 4 bases, the J end lost 1 base, and 14 bases lay between the germline ends. The rearrangement links TRBV7-9 to TRBJ2-7, with D possibly being TRBD1 (5 bases). This TCR derives from a boy between 10 and 17 years old in good health and CMV-seronegative. The sequenced sample was PBMCs. The DNA for the CDR3 is TGTGCCAGCAGCTATCTCTACGACAGTTCCTACGAGCAGTACTTC. Translated: CASSYLYDSSYEQYF.